The 22 T cell receptor beta chains below come from one sample, sequenced in a study of cytomegalovirus exposure and HLA in healthy donors. The PCR employed 60 Vbeta primers together with 13 Jbeta primers. Sequencing used immunoSEQ multiplex PCR; TCRdb keeps in-frame clones, though not all of them. The sample carries 100,000 to 150,000 clones, under 80% recorded once. Specimen: PBMCs. The source of these receptors is a man aged 35 to 55 in good health and CMV-seropositive.

The chain carries TRBV28 and TRBJ2-3; a weak D match, TRBD1 (6 bases). Germline V CDR1 and CDR2: MDHEN, SYDVKM. V lost 7 bases and J 0 bases, leaving 11 bases between the germline ends. The CDR3 is 14 residues long. The DNA of the CDR3 is TGTGCCAGCACCTCGGGACACAGCACAGATACGCAGTATTTT. It translates to CASTSGHSTDTQYF.

V and J are TRBV7-2 and TRBJ2-5; 14 bases align to TRBD2. The V and J ends lost 3 bases and 4 bases, in that order; junction bases with no gene match: 4. The germline gives CDR1 SGHTA, CDR2 FQGNSA. The CDR3 sequence is 16 residues long. CDR3 DNA: TGTGCCAGCAGCTTTGTGGGACTAGCGGGAGTAGAGACCCAGTACTTC. It translates to CASSFVGLAGVETQYF. Full variable domain (missing parts from reference TRBV7-2 and TRBJ2-5): GAGVSQSPSNKVTEKGKDVELRCDPISGHTALYWYRQSLGQGLEFLIYFQGNSAPDKSGLPSDRFSAERTGGSVSTLTIQRTQQEDSAVYLCASSFVGLAGVETQYFGPGTRLLVL.

The V gene is TRBV2, the J gene TRBJ1-5; 7 nucleotides align to TRBD1. The ends lost 6 bases at V and 2 bases at J; junction bases unmatched: 7. The CDR3 runs 15 residues. Per the germline V gene, CDR1 is SNHLY and CDR2 is FYNNEI. The CDR3 DNA reads as TGTGCCAGCAGCCCCCCCACAGGGGGCAATCAGCCCCAGCATTTT. Translated, it gives CASSPPTGGNQPQHF.

V and J are TRBV29-1 and TRBJ1-1, with D perhaps TRBD1 (5 bases). The CDR3 is made up of 15 amino acids. The germline V and J ends were trimmed by 7 bases and 0 bases, with 18 bases remaining between them. Per germline, CDR1 SQVTM and CDR2 ANQGSEA. As DNA, the CDR3 is TGCAGCGGGTACACGGGGGGGATCATGAACACTGAAGCTTTCTTT. This sequence encodes CSGYTGGIMNTEAFF.

This clone was seen a handful of times. The rearrangement joins TRBV4-3 to TRBJ2-1; tentative D call: TRBD1 (5 bases). This CDR3 has 15 residues. The V end was cut by 4 bases, the J end by 5 bases, with 15 bases between. Germline CDR1 is LGHNA and CDR2 is YSLEER. The CDR3 here is CASSLEGQANNEQFF. CDR3 nucleotide sequence: TGCGCCAGCAGCCTTGAAGGACAAGCAAACAATGAGCAGTTCTTC.

The rearrangement joins TRBV11-3 to TRBJ2-3, with TRBD2 identical over 9 bases. The CDR3 runs to 15 residues. Looked up from germline, CDR1 is SGHNT and CDR2 is YENEEA. V was clipped by 0 bases and J by 4 bases; unmatched bases: 2. The CDR3 here is CASSLDSGRPDTQYF. The DNA of the CDR3 is TGTGCCAGCAGCTTAGATAGCGGGAGACCAGATACGCAGTATTTT. The full variable domain, completed using reference TRBV11-3 and TRBJ2-3, is EAGVVQSPRYKIIEKKQPVAFWCNPISGHNTLYWYLQNLGQGPELLIRYENEEAVDDSQLPKDRFSAERLKGVDSTLKIQPAELGDSAVYLCASSLDSGRPDTQYFGPGTRLTVL.

The genes are TRBV7-2 and TRBJ1-1; 8 nucleotides line up with TRBD1. V shed 2 bases and J 3 bases; nucleotides not matched to a gene: 8. This CDR3 is built from 16 residues. In germline, CDR1 is SGHTA, CDR2 FQGNSA. The CDR3 protein is CASSLRTGRLDTEAFF. The CDR3 bases are TGTGCCAGCAGCTTACGGACAGGGAGGTTGGACACTGAAGCTTTCTTT.

The V gene is TRBV4-3, the J gene TRBJ2-7; D is perhaps TRBD2 (6 bases). The CDR3 extends over 15 amino acids. V lost 3 bases to trimming and J lost 0 bases, with 12 bases between them. Germline lookup yields CDR1 LGHNA and CDR2 YSLEER. The CDR3 protein is CASSQGGTPSYEQYF. The CDR3 DNA sequence: TGCGCCAGCAGCCAGGGCGGGACGCCCTCCTACGAGCAGTACTTC.

This clone has only a few counts. This chain links TRBV6-1 with TRBJ2-5, with D unclear. The CDR3 sequence is 12 residues long. Germline V gives CDR1 MNHNS, CDR2 SASEGT. The V and J ends lost 3 bases and 2 bases respectively, with 4 bases between them. Here the CDR3 reads CASSDSQETQYF. As DNA, the CDR3 is TGTGCCAGCAGTGACTCGCAAGAGACCCAGTACTTC.

For this clone: At one end, the junction sequence differs from germline, possibly due to a read error. The chain is built from TRBV15 and TRBJ2-3, with 10 bases matching TRBD2. Per the germline V gene, CDR1 is LNHNV and CDR2 is YYDKDF (reference sequence). The CDR3 is 18 amino acids. The CDR3 nucleotides read TGTGCCACCAACAGAGAGGCAACTAGCGGGGACCTCACAGATACGCAGTATTTT. Encoded protein: CATNREATSGDLTDTQYF.

The gene calls are TRBV2 and TRBJ2-5; possibly TRBD2 for D (5 bases). CDR3 length equals 14 residues. Germline CDR1 and CDR2: SNHLY and FYNNEI. V was shortened by 2 bases and J by 1 base, with 8 bases between the two germline ends. Written as DNA, the CDR3 is TGTGCCAGCAGTGAACGAGCGGCCCAAGAGACCCAGTACTTC. Translating it yields CASSERAAQETQYF.

This rearrangement joins TRBV27 to TRBJ2-5, with D maybe TRBD2 (5 bases). The CDR3 totals 14 residues. Deletions cut 2 bases from V and 4 bases from J, with 11 bases between. In germline, CDR1 is MNHEY, CDR2 SMNVEV (reference sequence). Here the CDR3 DNA reads TGTGCCAGCAGTTTAGGGCTAGCTCGAGAGACCCAGTACTTC. This encodes CASSLGLARETQYF.

This clone appeared a single time. This chain links TRBV25-1 with TRBJ1-4, with D hard to call. Germline V gene lookup returns CDR1 MGHDK and CDR2 SYGVNS. The ends were cut back, 3 bases at V and 7 bases at J, with 15 bases in the middle. The CDR3 runs to 15 residues. CDR3 protein: CASSEAFRGSEKLFF. The CDR3 DNA reads as TGTGCCAGCAGTGAGGCCTTCCGAGGGAGTGAAAAACTGTTTTTT. The full variable domain, rest sourced from reference TRBV25-1 and TRBJ1-4, is EADIYQTPRYLVIGTGKKITLECSQTMGHDKMYWYQQDPGMELHLIHYSYGVNSTEKGDLSSESTVSRIRTEHFPLTLESARPSHTSQYLCASSEAFRGSEKLFFGSGTQLSVL.

The gene calls are TRBV9 and TRBJ2-1; D unresolved. The CDR3 spans 13 residues. Germline CDR1 and CDR2: SGDLS and YYNGEE. Trimming pared 0 bases from V and 9 bases from J, leaving 10 bases between. The CDR3 sequence: CASSVVSGPEQFF. In DNA form, the CDR3 reads TGTGCCAGCAGCGTAGTTTCAGGTCCTGAGCAGTTCTTC.

As regards this clone: Additional DNA sequences in this sample encode the identical CDR3. V and J are TRBV6-5 and TRBJ1-1; the D gene is possibly TRBD1 (6 bases). V lost 5 bases and J 0 bases, leaving 7 bases between the germline ends. This CDR3 comprises 13 residues. Germline lookup yields CDR1 MNHEY and CDR2 SVGAGI. In DNA form, the CDR3 reads TGTGCCAGCAGTAACAGGGTGAACACTGAAGCTTTCTTT. Translation: CASSNRVNTEAFF.

V is TRBV7-3 and J is TRBJ2-1, with 9 bases identical to TRBD2. V gave up 6 bases and J gave up 7 bases; unmatched junction bases: 7. The CDR3 is 14 amino acids. Germline V gene data show CDR1 as SGHTA and CDR2 as FQGTGA. CDR3 protein: CASSLGGRANEQFF. DNA of the CDR3: TGTGCCAGCAGTTTGGGCGGGAGGGCGAATGAGCAGTTCTTC.

The CDR3 reads CASKVAGGSTDTQYF. Written as DNA, the CDR3 is TGTGCCAGCAAGGTAGCGGGAGGGAGCACAGATACGCAGTATTTT. The gene calls are TRBV2 and TRBJ2-3, with 11 bases fitting TRBD2. This CDR3 spans 15 amino acids. Losses at the gene ends were 7 bases for V and 0 bases for J; bases not matched to a gene: 3. Looked up from germline, CDR1 is SNHLY and CDR2 is FYNNEI.

This clone was counted only a few times. The genes are TRBV2 and TRBJ2-3, with 7 bases lining up with TRBD2. V lost 7 bases, J lost 5 bases, and 12 bases stayed unmatched. Germline V gives CDR1 SNHLY, CDR2 FYNNEI. CDR3 length: 15 amino acids. The CDR3 sequence: CASTGGGLAVDTQYF. The DNA for the CDR3 is TGTGCCAGCACTGGGGGAGGGCTTGCTGTAGATACGCAGTATTTT.

The rearrangement links TRBV19 to TRBJ2-1; 7 nucleotides align to TRBD1. Germline V gene lookup returns CDR1 LNHDA and CDR2 SQIVND (reference sequence). The junction had 3 bases not matched to a gene; V was cut back by 4 bases and J by 9 bases. The CDR3 contains 12 residues. Here the CDR3 reads CASSTTGLEQFF. In DNA form, the CDR3 reads TGTGCCAGTAGTACGACAGGGCTTGAGCAGTTCTTC.

The J gene is TRBJ1-5, the V gene TRBV6-1; 7 bases align to TRBD1. Germline values: CDR1 MNHNS, CDR2 SASEGT. CDR3 size: 15 residues. V was pared by 7 bases and J by 6 bases, with 12 bases of the junction left unmatched. The CDR3 DNA reads TGTGCCAGCAACACCAGACAGGGATCGGGTCAGCCCCAGCATTTT. This gives the protein CASNTRQGSGQPQHF.

V usage is TRBV5-1 and J usage is TRBJ2-1; D unresolved. This CDR3 comprises 15 residues. The ends were cut back, 0 bases at V and 0 bases at J, with 7 bases in the middle. Germline V gene data show CDR1 as SGHRS and CDR2 as YFSETQ. For the CDR3, the DNA is TGCGCCAGCAGCTTGGCGCTCAGCTCCTACAATGAGCAGTTCTTC. Its protein product is CASSLALSSYNEQFF.

The chain is built from TRBV4-3 and TRBJ2-1, with TRBD2 identical over 10 bases. The J segment lost 8 bases and the V segment lost 1 base, leaving 5 bases of the junction unmatched. The CDR3 sequence is 15 residues long. Per the germline V gene, CDR1 is LGHNA and CDR2 is YSLEER. Here the CDR3 DNA reads TGCGCCAGCAGCCAAGTAGCGGGAGGTTCATATGAGCAGTTCTTC. Amino acid sequence: CASSQVAGGSYEQFF.